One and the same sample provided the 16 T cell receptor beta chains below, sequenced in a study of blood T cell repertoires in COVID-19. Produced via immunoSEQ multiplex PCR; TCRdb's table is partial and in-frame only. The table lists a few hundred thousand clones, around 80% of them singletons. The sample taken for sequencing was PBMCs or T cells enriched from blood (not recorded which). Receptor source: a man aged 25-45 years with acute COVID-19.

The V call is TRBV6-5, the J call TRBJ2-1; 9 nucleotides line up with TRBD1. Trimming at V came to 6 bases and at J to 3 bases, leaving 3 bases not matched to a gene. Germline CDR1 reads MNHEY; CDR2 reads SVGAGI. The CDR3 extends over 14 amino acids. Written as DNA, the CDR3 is TGTGCCAGCAGAGGGGACAGGGACTACAATGAGCAGTTCTTC. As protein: CASRGDRDYNEQFF.

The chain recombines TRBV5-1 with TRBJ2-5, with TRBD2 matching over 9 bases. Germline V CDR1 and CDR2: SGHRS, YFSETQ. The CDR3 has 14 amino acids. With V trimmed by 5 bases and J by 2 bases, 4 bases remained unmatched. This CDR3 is CASRTSGGQETQYF. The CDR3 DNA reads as TGCGCCAGCAGAACCAGCGGGGGGCAAGAGACCCAGTACTTC.

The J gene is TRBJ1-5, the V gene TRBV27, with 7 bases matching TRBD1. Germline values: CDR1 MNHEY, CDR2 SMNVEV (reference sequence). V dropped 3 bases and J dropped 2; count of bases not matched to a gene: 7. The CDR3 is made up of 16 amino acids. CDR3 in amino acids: CASSFTGVSGNQPQHF. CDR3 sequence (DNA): TGTGCCAGCAGTTTCACAGGGGTGTCGGGCAATCAGCCCCAGCATTTT.

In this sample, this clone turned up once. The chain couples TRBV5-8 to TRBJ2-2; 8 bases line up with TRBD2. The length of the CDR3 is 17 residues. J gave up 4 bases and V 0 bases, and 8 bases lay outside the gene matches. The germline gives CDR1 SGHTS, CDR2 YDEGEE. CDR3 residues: CASSLARSGGPTGELFF. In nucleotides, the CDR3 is TGTGCCAGCAGCTTGGCCCGCTCGGGAGGGCCCACCGGGGAGCTGTTTTTT.

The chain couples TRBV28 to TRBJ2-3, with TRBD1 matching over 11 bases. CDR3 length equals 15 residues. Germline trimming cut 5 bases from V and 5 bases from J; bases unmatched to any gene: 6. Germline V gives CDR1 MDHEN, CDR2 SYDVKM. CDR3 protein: CASSLDRGRIDTQYF. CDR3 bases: TGTGCCAGCAGTCTGGACAGGGGGCGAATAGATACGCAGTATTTT.

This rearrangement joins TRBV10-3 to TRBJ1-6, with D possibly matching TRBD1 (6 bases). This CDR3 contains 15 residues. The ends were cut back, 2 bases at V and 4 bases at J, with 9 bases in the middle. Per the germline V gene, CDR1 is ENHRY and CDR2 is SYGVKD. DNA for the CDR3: TGTGCCATCAGTGAGGAGACAGGTTATAATTCACCCCTCCACTTT. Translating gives CAISEETGYNSPLHF.

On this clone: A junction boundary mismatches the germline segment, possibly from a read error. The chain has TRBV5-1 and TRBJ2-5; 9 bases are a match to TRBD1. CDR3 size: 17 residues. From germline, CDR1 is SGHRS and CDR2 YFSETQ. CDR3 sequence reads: CASSQTRDRALQETQYF. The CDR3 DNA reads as TGTGCCAGCAGCCAGACCCGGGACAGGGCCCTCCAAGAGACCCAGTACTTC. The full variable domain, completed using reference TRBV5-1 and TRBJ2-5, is KAGVTQTPRYLIKTRGQQVTLSCSPISGHRSVSWYQQTPGQGLQFLFEYFSETQRNKGNFPGRFSGRQFSNSRSEMNVSTLELGDSALYLCASSQTRDRALQETQYFGPGTRLLVL.

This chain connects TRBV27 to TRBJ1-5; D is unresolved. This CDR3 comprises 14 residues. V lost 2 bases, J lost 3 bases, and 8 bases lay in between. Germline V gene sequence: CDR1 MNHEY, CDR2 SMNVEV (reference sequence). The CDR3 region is CASSLRGPNQPQHF. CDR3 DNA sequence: TGTGCCAGCAGTTTAAGAGGCCCCAATCAGCCCCAGCATTTT.

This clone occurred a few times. As DNA, the CDR3 is TGTGCCAGCAGTTATCGGGACAGGGCGAACACTGAAGCTTTCTTT. Residues: CASSYRDRANTEAFF. The rearrangement joins TRBV27 to TRBJ1-1; 9 nucleotides match TRBD1. The CDR3 totals 15 residues. With 4 bases clipped from V and 1 base from J, the junction kept 4 bases outside the gene matches. CDR1 is MNHEY, CDR2 SMNVEV, per germline (reference sequence).

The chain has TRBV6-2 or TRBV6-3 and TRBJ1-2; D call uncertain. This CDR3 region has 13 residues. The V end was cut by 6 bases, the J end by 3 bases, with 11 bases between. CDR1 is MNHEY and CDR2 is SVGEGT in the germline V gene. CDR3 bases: TGTGCCAGCAGCCAGGCCGAGGACTATGGCTACACCTTC. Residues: CASSQAEDYGYTF.

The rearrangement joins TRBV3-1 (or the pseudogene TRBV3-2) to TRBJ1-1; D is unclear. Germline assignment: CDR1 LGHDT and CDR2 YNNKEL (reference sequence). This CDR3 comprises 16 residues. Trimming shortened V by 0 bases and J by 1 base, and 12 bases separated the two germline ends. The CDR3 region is CASSQDRQRRNTEAFF. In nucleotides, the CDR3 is TGTGCCAGCAGCCAAGATCGTCAGCGCCGGAACACTGAAGCTTTCTTT.

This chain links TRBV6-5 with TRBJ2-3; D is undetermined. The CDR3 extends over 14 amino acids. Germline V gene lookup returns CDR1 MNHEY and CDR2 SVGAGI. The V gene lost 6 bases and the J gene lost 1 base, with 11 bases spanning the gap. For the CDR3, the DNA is TGTGCCAGCAGCCCCTCGTCCCGCACAGATACGCAGTATTTT. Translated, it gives CASSPSSRTDTQYF.

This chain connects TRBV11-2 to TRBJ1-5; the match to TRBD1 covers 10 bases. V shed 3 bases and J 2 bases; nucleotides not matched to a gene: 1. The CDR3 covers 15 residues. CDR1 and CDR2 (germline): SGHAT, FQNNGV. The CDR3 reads CASSFGTGGNQPQHF. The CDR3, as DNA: TGTGCCAGCAGCTTTGGGACAGGGGGCAATCAGCCCCAGCATTTT.

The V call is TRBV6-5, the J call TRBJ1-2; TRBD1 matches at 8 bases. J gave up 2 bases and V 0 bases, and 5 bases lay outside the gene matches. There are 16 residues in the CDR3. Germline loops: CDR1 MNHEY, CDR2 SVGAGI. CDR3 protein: CASSYSRTGSNYGYTF. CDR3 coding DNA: TGTGCCAGCAGTTACTCCCGGACAGGGTCGAACTATGGCTACACCTTC.

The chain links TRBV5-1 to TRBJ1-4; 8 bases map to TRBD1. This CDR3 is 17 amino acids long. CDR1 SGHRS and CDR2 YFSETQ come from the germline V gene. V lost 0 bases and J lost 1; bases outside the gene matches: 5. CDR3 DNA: TGCGCCAGCAGCTTGGCCGCAGGGGGCCTAACTAATGAAAAACTGTTTTTT. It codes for CASSLAAGGLTNEKLFF.

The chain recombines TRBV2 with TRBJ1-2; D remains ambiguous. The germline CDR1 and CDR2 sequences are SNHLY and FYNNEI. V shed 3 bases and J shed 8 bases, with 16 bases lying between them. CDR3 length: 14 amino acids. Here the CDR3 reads CASSDPGVLRGYTF. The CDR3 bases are TGTGCCAGCAGTGACCCCGGAGTCCTTAGGGGCTACACCTTC.